The 24 T cell receptor beta chains reported below all come from one sample, sequenced in a study of PD-1 blockade in mismatch repair-deficient tumors. Clones were sequenced by immunoSEQ multiplex PCR, and TCRdb holds only the in-frame ones, with some missing. Altogether some 49,000 clones are present, 65% to 80% being singletons, with the ten largest covering roughly 3%. Sequencing was performed on PBMCs, taken before pembrolizumab treatment. These receptors all come from an adult with mismatch repair-deficient cancer.

V gene TRBV2 combines with J gene TRBJ1-1; TRBD1 is a possible D gene (6 bases). The CDR3 spans 14 residues. Germline V gives CDR1 SNHLY, CDR2 FYNNEI. V was clipped by 5 bases and J by 4 bases, with 14 bases between them. The chain's CDR3 is CASSPDRFSTEAFF. In DNA, the CDR3 is TGTGCCAGCAGTCCAGACAGGTTTTCCACTGAAGCTTTCTTT.

This chain connects TRBV6-1 to TRBJ2-4, with 9 nucleotides matching TRBD1. Germline CDR1 MNHNS, CDR2 SASEGT. V lost 7 bases and J lost 3; bases outside the gene matches: 7. This CDR3 is 15 amino acids long. CDR3 region: CASTTSTGGKNIQYF. DNA for the CDR3: TGTGCCAGCACCACCTCGACAGGGGGCAAAAACATTCAGTACTTC.

As DNA, the CDR3 is TGTGCCAGCAGCTTAGTATCCCGACAGCGAAACCCCTCCGGGGAGCTGTTTTTT. It translates to CASSLVSRQRNPSGELFF. This chain uses TRBV7-2 with TRBJ2-2; TRBD1 might be the D (5 bases). V lost 1 base and J lost 6, with 21 bases in between. The V gene's germline CDR1 is SGHTA and CDR2 FQGNSA. The CDR3 spans 18 residues.

This clone was seen once. The chain couples TRBV6-1 to TRBJ2-2, with D possibly being TRBD1 (6 bases). Germline-derived CDR1 and CDR2 are MNHNS and SASEGT. Between the trimmed V and J ends, which lost 4 bases and 1 base, there was a span of 13 bases. CDR3 size: 16 residues. The CDR3 sequence is CASSVLQGQNTGELFF. DNA for the CDR3: TGTGCCAGCAGTGTCCTCCAGGGGCAGAACACCGGGGAGCTGTTTTTT.

J is TRBJ2-3 and V is TRBV5-1; 9 bases agree with TRBD1. This CDR3 is built from 14 residues. Trimming removed 7 bases from V and 6 bases from J; junction bases left unmatched: 9. CDR1 and CDR2 (germline): SGHRS, YFSETQ. The CDR3 spells CASSTGTGMDTQYF. DNA of the CDR3: TGCGCCAGCTCGACTGGGACAGGGATGGATACGCAGTATTTT.

The sample holds one count of this clone. The gene calls are TRBV11-2 and TRBJ2-2; TRBD1 matches at 9 bases. The V segment lost 5 bases and the J segment 5 bases; nucleotides outside the gene matches: 9. Per the germline V gene, CDR1 is SGHAT and CDR2 is FQNNGV. The CDR3 covers 16 residues. Written as DNA, the CDR3 is TGTGCCAGCAGCCCGTCGACAGGGGGTTGGACCGGGGAGCTGTTTTTT. It codes for CASSPSTGGWTGELFF.

The chain joins TRBV5-1 to TRBJ2-1; 10 bases fit TRBD2. Trimming took 3 bases from V and 6 from J; bases not matched to a gene: 9. The CDR3 contains 16 residues. The germline V gene has CDR1 SGHRS and CDR2 YFSETQ. CDR3 nucleotides: TGCGCCAGCAGCTCGTCACCGGGACTAGCGCCCAATGAGCAGTTCTTC. Its protein is CASSSSPGLAPNEQFF.

This chain links TRBV15 with TRBJ2-3; 13 bases agree with TRBD2. This CDR3 contains 18 residues. CDR1 LNHNV and CDR2 YYDKDF come from the germline V gene (reference sequence). Losses at the gene ends were 0 bases for V and 6 bases for J; bases not matched to a gene: 9. CDR3 residues: CATSRDSRTSGGSDTQYF. The DNA of the CDR3 is TGTGCCACCAGCAGAGATAGTCGGACTAGCGGGGGCTCCGATACGCAGTATTTT. The variable domain in full, completed from reference TRBV15 and TRBJ2-3, reads DAMVIQNPRYQVTQFGKPVTLSCSQTLNHNVMYWYQQKSSQAPKLLFHYYDKDFNNEADTPDNFQSRRPNTSFCFLDIRSPGLGDTAMYLCATSRDSRTSGGSDTQYFGPGTRLTVL.

The V and J genes are TRBV10-3 and TRBJ1-2; D is unresolved. Trimming took 3 bases from V and 4 from J, leaving 15 bases between them. This CDR3 is built from 15 residues. Looked up from germline, CDR1 is ENHRY and CDR2 is SYGVKD. The CDR3 reads CAISDPAQAPYGYTF. The CDR3, as DNA: TGTGCCATCAGTGACCCGGCCCAGGCCCCCTATGGCTACACCTTC.

The rearrangement joins TRBV6-1 to TRBJ2-7; possible D gene TRBD1, 5 bases. Trimming removed 4 bases at V and 6 bases at J, with 16 bases between. The CDR3 covers 14 residues. Germline V gene data show CDR1 as MNHNS and CDR2 as SASEGT. CDR3 region: CASSVQFPRAEQYF. CDR3 bases: TGTGCCAGCAGTGTCCAATTTCCCAGGGCCGAGCAGTACTTC.

This clone was counted a few times. The CDR3 coding sequence is TGTGCCAGCAGCCCCATAGCCGGTGGCTACACCTTC. As protein: CASSPIAGGYTF. V gene TRBV7-9 combines with J gene TRBJ1-2, with D hard to call. The germline CDR1 and CDR2 sequences are SEHNR and FQNEAQ (reference sequence). V was shortened by 5 bases and J by 7 bases, with 11 bases between the two germline ends. This CDR3 spans 12 amino acids.

This chain joins TRBV11-2 and TRBJ2-2; D call uncertain. V dropped 5 bases and J dropped 3 bases, with 13 bases sitting between them. The CDR3 has 15 residues. In germline, CDR1 is SGHAT, CDR2 FQNNGV. CDR3 DNA sequence: TGTGCCAGCAGCCCCCCCGACCGATACACCGGGGAGCTGTTTTTT. It codes for CASSPPDRYTGELFF.

The rearrangement uses TRBV10-3 and TRBJ2-2; D ambiguous. The V end was cut by 4 bases, the J end by 1 base, with 7 bases between. CDR1 and CDR2 from the germline V gene are ENHRY and SYGVKD. This CDR3 comprises 14 residues. CDR3 sequence reads: CAISADENTGELFF. For the CDR3, the DNA is TGTGCCATCAGTGCGGATGAGAACACCGGGGAGCTGTTTTTT.

The chain carries TRBV28 and TRBJ1-1; D ambiguous. V lost 7 bases and J 0 bases, leaving 9 bases between the germline ends. The CDR3 sequence is 13 residues long. Germline CDR1 MDHEN, CDR2 SYDVKM. Here the CDR3 DNA reads TGTGCCAGCACCCCTCAGATGAACACTGAAGCTTTCTTT. Translated: CASTPQMNTEAFF.

The rearrangement links TRBV29-1 to TRBJ1-4; D is unresolved. The germline V gene has CDR1 SQVTM and CDR2 ANQGSEA. V lost 6 bases and J lost 5, with 13 bases in between. The CDR3 is 13 amino acids. The CDR3 spells CSVPGGENEKLFF. The CDR3 DNA reads TGCAGCGTCCCAGGCGGGGAAAATGAAAAACTGTTTTTT.

This rearrangement joins TRBV6-5 to TRBJ2-2; possibly TRBD2 for D (5 bases). The V end was cut by 6 bases, the J end by 3 bases, with 11 bases between. Germline CDR1 and CDR2: MNHEY and SVGAGI. The CDR3 is 14 amino acids. For the CDR3, the DNA is TGTGCCAGCAGCGAGGGTCTTGACACCGGGGAGCTGTTTTTT. It specifies CASSEGLDTGELFF.

The chain joins TRBV30 to TRBJ2-3, with unresolved D. Trimming took off 6 bases at V and 4 bases at J, with 17 bases between the two ends. The CDR3 contains 14 residues. Germline V gene sequence: CDR1 GTSNPN, CDR2 SVGIG (reference sequence). Written as DNA, the CDR3 is TGTGCCTGCGCGCCGACGGTTGAGGCAGATACGCAGTATTTT. It encodes CACAPTVEADTQYF.

This rearrangement joins TRBV7-2 to TRBJ2-7, with D possibly being TRBD1 or TRBD2 (5 bases each). Germline V CDR1 and CDR2: SGHTA, FQGNSA. V lost 5 bases, J lost 0 bases, and 8 bases lay in between. This CDR3 region has 13 residues. CDR3 region: CASSRGGSYEQYF. The CDR3 bases are TGTGCCAGCAGCCGTGGGGGCTCCTACGAGCAGTACTTC.

The gene calls are TRBV28 and TRBJ2-1; D may be TRBD1 or TRBD2 (5 bases each). The V gene's germline CDR1 is MDHEN and CDR2 SYDVKM. V was pared by 7 bases and J by 8 bases, with 18 bases between. This CDR3 has 14 amino acids. Here the CDR3 DNA reads TGTGCCAGCACTCCCGGGACCCGGGAAGATGAGCAGTTCTTC. It yields the protein CASTPGTREDEQFF. The whole variable domain, filled in from reference TRBV28 and TRBJ2-1, reads DVKVTQSSRYLVKRTGEKVFLECVQDMDHENMFWYRQDPGLGLRLIYFSYDVKMKEKGDIPEGYSVSREKKERFSLILESASTNQTSMYLCASTPGTREDEQFFGPGTRLTVL.

The genes are TRBV30 and TRBJ1-4; D remains ambiguous. Germline CDR1 reads GTSNPN; CDR2 reads SVGIG (reference sequence). The CDR3 is 14 amino acids. V was pared by 0 bases and J by 7 bases, with 12 bases between. CDR3 sequence: CAWSVRGDFEKLFF. As DNA, the CDR3 is TGTGCCTGGAGTGTACGGGGAGATTTTGAAAAACTGTTTTTT.

The chain links TRBV5-4 to TRBJ2-7; D unclear. This CDR3 is built from 16 residues. Trimming cost V 4 bases and J 0 bases, with 17 bases left between them. CDR1 and CDR2 (germline): SGHNT, YYREEE (reference sequence). CDR3 loop: CASSLRSVQSSYEQYF. The CDR3, as DNA: TGTGCCAGCAGCCTTAGGTCCGTTCAAAGCTCCTACGAGCAGTACTTC.

The chain carries TRBV5-1 and TRBJ2-5; the D is unclear. The CDR3 covers 13 residues. The germline V gene encodes CDR1 SGHRS and CDR2 YFSETQ. V was trimmed by 4 bases and J by 3 bases, leaving 10 bases between them. The CDR3 nucleotides read TGCGCCAGCAGCCGAACCTGGGAAGAGACCCAGTACTTC. It specifies CASSRTWEETQYF.

J is TRBJ2-3 and V is TRBV30; the D gene is possibly TRBD1 (5 bases). The CDR3 length is 12 residues. With 5 bases removed from V and 3 bases from J, the gap between germline ends came to 9 bases. Germline V gene data show CDR1 as GTSNPN and CDR2 as SVGIG (reference sequence). CDR3 sequence: CAWAPGTDTQYF. In DNA, the CDR3 is TGTGCCTGGGCACCAGGGACAGATACGCAGTATTTT.

The chain uses TRBV9 and TRBJ2-3, with D possibly TRBD2 on 6 matching bases. The germline CDR1 and CDR2 sequences are SGDLS and YYNGEE. Trimming removed 4 bases from V and 6 bases from J, with 18 bases in between. CDR3 length equals 15 residues. CDR3 nucleotide sequence: TGTGCCAGCAGCCGAGGGTGGGACTGGTTGGATACGCAGTATTTT. Its protein is CASSRGWDWLDTQYF. The full variable domain, rest sourced from reference TRBV9 and TRBJ2-3, is DSGVTQTPKHLITATGQRVTLRCSPRSGDLSVYWYQQSLDQGLQFLIQYYNGEERAKGNILERFSAQQFPDLHSELNLSSLELGDSALYFCASSRGWDWLDTQYFGPGTRLTVL.